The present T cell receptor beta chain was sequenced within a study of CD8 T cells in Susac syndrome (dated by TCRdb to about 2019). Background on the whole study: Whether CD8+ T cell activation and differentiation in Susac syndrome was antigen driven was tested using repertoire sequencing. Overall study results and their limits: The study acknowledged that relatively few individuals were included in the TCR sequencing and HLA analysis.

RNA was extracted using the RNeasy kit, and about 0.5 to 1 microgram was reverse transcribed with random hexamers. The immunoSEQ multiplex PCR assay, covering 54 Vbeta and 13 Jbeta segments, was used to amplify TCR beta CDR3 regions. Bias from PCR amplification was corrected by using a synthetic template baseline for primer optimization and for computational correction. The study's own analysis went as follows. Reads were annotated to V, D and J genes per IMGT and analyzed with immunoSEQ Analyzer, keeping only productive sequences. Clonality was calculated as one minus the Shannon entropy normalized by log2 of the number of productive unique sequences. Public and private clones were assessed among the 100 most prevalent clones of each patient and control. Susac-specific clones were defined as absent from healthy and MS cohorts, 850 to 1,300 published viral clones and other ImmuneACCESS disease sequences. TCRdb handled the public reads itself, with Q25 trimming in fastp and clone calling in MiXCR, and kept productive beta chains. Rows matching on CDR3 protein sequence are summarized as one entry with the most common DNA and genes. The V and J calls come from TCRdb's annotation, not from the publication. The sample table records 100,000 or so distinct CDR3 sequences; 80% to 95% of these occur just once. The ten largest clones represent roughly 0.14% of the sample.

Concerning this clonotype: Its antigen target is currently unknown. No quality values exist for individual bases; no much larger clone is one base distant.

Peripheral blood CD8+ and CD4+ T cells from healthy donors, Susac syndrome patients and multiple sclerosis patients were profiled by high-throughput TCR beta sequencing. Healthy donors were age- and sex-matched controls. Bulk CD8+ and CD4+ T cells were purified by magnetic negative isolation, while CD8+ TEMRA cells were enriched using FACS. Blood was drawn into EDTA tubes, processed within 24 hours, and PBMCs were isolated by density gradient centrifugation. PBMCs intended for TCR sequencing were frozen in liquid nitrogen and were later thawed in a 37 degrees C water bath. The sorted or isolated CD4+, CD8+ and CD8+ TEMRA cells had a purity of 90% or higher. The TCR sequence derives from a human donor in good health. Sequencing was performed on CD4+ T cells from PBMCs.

The CDR3 in this case is CASSFGGRAFF. The sequenced DNA is TGTGCCAGCAGCTTTGGGGGGAGAGCTTTCTTT. Here the chain combines TRBV11-2 and TRBJ1-1, with TRBD1 tentatively as D gene (5 bases match). CDR1 and CDR2, per the germline V gene, are SGHAT and FQNNGV. Including the terminal cysteine and phenylalanine, the CDR3 comprises 11 residues. Just CDR3 DNA is preserved here, 33 bases in frame from base 1. The V end loses 3 bases and the J end loses 10 bases, and a stretch of 9 bases separates them.